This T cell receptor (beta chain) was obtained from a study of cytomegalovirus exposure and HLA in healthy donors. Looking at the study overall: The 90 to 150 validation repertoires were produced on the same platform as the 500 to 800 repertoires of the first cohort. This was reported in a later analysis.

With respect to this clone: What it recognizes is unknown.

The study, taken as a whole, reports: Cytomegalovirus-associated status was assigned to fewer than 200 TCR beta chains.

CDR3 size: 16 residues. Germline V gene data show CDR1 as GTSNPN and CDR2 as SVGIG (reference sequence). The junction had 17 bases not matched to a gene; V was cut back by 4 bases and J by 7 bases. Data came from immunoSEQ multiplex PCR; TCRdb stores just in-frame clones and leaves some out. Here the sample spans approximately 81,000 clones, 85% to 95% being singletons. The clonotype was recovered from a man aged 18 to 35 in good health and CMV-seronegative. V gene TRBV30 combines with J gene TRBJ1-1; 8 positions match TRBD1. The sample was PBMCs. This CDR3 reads CAWIGTWRQGLFEAFF. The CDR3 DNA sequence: TGTGCCTGGATTGGCACCTGGAGACAGGGGCTTTTTGAAGCTTTCTTT. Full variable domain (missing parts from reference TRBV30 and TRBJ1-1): SQTIHQWPATLVQPVGSPLSLECTVEGTSNPNLYWYRQAAGRGLQLLFYSVGIGQISSEVPQNLSASRPQDRQFILSSKKLLLSDSGFYLCAWIGTWRQGLFEAFFGQGTRLTVV.